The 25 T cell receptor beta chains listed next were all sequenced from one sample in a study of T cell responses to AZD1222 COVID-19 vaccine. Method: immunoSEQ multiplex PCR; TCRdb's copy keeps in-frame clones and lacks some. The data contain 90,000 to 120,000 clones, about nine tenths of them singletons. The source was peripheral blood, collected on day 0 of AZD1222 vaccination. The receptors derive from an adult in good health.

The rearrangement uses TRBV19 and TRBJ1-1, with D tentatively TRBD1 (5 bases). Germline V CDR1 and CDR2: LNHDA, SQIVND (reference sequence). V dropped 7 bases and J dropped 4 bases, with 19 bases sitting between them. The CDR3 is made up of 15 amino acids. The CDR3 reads CASTPAGGWGTEAFF. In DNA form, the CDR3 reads TGTGCCAGTACCCCCGCGGGGGGGTGGGGCACTGAAGCTTTCTTT.

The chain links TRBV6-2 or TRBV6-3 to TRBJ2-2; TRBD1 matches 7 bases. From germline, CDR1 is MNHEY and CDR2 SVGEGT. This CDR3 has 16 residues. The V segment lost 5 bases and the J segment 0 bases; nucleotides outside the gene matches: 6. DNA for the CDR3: TGTGCCAGCAGTCGACCCGGGACAGCGAACACCGGGGAGCTGTTTTTT. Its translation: CASSRPGTANTGELFF.

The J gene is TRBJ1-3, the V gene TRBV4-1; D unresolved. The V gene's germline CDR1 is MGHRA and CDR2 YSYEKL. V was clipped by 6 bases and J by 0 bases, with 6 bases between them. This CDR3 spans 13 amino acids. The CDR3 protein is CASRQNSGNTIYF. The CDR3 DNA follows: TGCGCCAGCAGACAAAACTCTGGAAACACCATATATTTT.

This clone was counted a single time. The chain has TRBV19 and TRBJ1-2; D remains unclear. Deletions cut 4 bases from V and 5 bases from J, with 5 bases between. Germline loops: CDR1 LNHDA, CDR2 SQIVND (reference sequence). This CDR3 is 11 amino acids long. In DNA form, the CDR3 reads TGTGCCAGTAGTAGAAAGTATGGCTACACCTTC. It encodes CASSRKYGYTF.

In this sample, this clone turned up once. CDR3 bases: TGTGCCAGCAGTCGAGACAGGGTGCCGTCAGATACGCAGTATTTT. It translates to CASSRDRVPSDTQYF. The chain recombines TRBV2 with TRBJ2-3, with TRBD1 identical over 7 bases. The CDR3 extends over 15 amino acids. Trimming cost V 5 bases and J 4 bases; bases outside gene matches: 9. Germline assignment: CDR1 SNHLY and CDR2 FYNNEI.

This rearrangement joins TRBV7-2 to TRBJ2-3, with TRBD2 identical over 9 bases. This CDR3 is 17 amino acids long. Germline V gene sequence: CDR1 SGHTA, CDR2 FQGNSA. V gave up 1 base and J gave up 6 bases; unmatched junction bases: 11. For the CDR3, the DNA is TGTGCCAGCAGCTTAGTCAATCCTGGCGGGGGGGCGGATACGCAGTATTTT. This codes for CASSLVNPGGGADTQYF.

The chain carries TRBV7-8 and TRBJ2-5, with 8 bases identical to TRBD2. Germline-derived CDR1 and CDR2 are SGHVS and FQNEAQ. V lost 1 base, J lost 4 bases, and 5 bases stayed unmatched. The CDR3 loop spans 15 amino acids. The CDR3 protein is CASSLEGLVRETQYF. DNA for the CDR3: TGTGCCAGCAGCTTAGAGGGACTAGTCCGAGAGACCCAGTACTTC.

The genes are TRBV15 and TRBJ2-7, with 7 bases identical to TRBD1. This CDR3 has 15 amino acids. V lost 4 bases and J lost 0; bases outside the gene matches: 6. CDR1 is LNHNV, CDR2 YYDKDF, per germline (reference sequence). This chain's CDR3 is CATSKGASSSYEQYF. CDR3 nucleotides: TGTGCCACCAGCAAGGGGGCATCGAGCTCCTACGAGCAGTACTTC. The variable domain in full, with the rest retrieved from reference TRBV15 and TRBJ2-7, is DAMVIQNPRYQVTQFGKPVTLSCSQTLNHNVMYWYQQKSSQAPKLLFHYYDKDFNNEADTPDNFQSRRPNTSFCFLDIRSPGLGDTAMYLCATSKGASSSYEQYFGPGTRLTVT.

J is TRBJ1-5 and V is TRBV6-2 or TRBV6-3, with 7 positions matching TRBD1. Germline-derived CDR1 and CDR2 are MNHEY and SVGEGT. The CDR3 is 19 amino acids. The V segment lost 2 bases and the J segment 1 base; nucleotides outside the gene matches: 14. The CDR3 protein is CASSYRQGKGARSNQPQHF. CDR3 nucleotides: TGTGCCAGCAGTTACCGTCAGGGTAAGGGGGCGCGGAGCAATCAGCCCCAGCATTTT.

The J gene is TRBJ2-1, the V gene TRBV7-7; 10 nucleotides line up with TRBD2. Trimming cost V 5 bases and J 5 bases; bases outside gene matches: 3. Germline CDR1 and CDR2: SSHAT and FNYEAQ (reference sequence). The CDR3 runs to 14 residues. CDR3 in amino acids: CASSPGLADNEQFF. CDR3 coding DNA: TGTGCCAGCAGCCCAGGACTAGCGGACAATGAGCAGTTCTTC.

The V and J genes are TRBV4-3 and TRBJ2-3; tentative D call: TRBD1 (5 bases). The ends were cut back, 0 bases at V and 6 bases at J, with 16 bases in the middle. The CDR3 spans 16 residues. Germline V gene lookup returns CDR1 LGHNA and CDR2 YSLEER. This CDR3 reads CASSQEQARGSDTQYF. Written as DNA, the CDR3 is TGCGCCAGCAGCCAAGAACAGGCAAGAGGATCCGATACGCAGTATTTT.

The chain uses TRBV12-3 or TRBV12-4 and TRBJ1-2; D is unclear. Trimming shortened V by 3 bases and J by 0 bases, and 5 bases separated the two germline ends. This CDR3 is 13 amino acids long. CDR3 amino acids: CASSFKSNYGYTF. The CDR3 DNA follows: TGTGCCAGCAGTTTTAAGTCTAACTATGGCTACACCTTC.

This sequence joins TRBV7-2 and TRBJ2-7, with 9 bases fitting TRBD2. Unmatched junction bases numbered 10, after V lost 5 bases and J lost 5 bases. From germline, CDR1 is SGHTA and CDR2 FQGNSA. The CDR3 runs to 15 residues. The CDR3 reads CASSPRLAEGDEQYF. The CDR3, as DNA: TGTGCCAGCAGCCCAAGACTAGCGGAGGGGGACGAGCAGTACTTC.

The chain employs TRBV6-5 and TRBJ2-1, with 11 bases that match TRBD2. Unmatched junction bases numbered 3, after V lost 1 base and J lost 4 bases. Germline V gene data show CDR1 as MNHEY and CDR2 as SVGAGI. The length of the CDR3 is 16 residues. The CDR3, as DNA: TGTGCCAGCAGTTACTTAACTAGCGGGAGTTACAATGAGCAGTTCTTC. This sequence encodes CASSYLTSGSYNEQFF.

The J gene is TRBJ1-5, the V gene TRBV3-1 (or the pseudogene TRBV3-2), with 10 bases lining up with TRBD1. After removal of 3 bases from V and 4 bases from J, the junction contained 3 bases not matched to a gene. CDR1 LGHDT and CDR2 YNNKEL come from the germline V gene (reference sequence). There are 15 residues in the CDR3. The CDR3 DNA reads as TGTGCCAGCAGCCAGAGACAGGGGGCAAATCAGCCCCAGCATTTT. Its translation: CASSQRQGANQPQHF.

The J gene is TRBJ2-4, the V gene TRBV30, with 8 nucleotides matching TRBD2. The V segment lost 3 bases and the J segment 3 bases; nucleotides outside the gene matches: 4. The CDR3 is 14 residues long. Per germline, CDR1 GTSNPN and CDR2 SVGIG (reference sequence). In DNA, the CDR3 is TGTGCCTGGAGGAAAAGCGGGAGCAAAAACATTCAGTACTTC. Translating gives CAWRKSGSKNIQYF. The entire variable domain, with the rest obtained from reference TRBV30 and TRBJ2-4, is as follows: SQTIHQWPATLVQPVGSPLSLECTVEGTSNPNLYWYRQAAGRGLQLLFYSVGIGQISSEVPQNLSASRPQDRQFILSSKKLLLSDSGFYLCAWRKSGSKNIQYFGAGTRLSVL.

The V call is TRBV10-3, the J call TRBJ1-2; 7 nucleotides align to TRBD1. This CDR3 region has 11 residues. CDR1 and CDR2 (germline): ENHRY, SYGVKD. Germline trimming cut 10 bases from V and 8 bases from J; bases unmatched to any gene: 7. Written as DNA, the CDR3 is TGTGCCAACAGGGGAGCGAGGGGCTACACCTTC. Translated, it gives CANRGARGYTF.

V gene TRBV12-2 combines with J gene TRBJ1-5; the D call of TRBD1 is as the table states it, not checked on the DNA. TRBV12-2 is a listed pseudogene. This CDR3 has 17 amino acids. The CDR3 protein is CASRYGVGRSGNQPQHF. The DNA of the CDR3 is TGTGCAAGTCGATACGGCGTTGGCAGGTCGGGCAATCAGCCCCAGCATTTT.

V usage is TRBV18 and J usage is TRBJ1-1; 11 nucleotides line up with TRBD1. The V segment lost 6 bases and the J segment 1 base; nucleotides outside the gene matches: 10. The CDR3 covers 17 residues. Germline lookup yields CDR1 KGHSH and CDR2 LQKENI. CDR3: CASSGTGGGVANTEAFF. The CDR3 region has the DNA TGTGCCAGCTCCGGGACAGGGGGAGGGGTGGCGAACACTGAAGCTTTCTTT.

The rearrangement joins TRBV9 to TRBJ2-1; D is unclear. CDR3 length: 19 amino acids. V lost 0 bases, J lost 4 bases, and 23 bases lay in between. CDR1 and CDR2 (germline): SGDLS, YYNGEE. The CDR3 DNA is TGTGCCAGCAGCGTAGACCCTGTCCAAACTCCTCTGGGTTACAATGAGCAGTTCTTC. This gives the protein CASSVDPVQTPLGYNEQFF.

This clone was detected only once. The CDR3 loop is CASRAGGFYEQYF. In DNA form, the CDR3 reads TGTGCCAGCAGAGCGGGGGGCTTCTACGAGCAGTACTTC. This chain uses TRBV12-3 or TRBV12-4 with TRBJ2-7; 9 bases line up with TRBD2. The length of the CDR3 is 13 residues. Trimming took 6 bases from V and 3 from J; bases not matched to a gene: 3.

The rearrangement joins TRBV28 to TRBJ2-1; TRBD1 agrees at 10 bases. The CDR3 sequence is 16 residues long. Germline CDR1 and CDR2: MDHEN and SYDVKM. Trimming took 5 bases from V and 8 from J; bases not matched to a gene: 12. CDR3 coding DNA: TGTGCCAGCAGTCCCCCGACAGGGGGCTATTTGGATGAGCAGTTCTTC. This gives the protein CASSPPTGGYLDEQFF.

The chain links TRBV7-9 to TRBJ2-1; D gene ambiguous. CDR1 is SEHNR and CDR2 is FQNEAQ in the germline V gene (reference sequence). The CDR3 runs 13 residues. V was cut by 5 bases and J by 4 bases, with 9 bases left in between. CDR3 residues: CASSLAEYNEQFF. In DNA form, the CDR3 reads TGTGCCAGCAGCCTCGCGGAATACAATGAGCAGTTCTTC.

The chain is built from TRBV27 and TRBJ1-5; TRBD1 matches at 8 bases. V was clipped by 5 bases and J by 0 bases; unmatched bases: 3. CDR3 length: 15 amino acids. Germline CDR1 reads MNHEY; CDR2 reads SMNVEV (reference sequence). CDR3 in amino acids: CASSMTGDSNQPQHF. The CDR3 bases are TGTGCCAGCAGTATGACAGGGGATAGCAATCAGCCCCAGCATTTT.

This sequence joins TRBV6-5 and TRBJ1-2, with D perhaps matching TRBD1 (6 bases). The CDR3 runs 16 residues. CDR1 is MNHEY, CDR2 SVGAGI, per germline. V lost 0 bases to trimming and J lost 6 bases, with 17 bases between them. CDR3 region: CASSYSPGGGLDGYTF. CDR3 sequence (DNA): TGTGCCAGCAGTTACTCGCCCGGGGGCGGCTTGGATGGCTACACCTTC.